This T cell receptor beta chain derives from a study of response to subunit inactivated influenza vaccine (dated by TCRdb to 2017 to 2018). In the study overall: The study used deep quantitative T cell receptor repertoire profiling to track responses to a trivalent subunit inactivated influenza vaccine.

Between the V and J ends, shortened by 10 bases and 6 bases respectively, the junction contains 22 bases. The germline V gene sets CDR1 to ENHRY and CDR2 to SYGVKD. Its CDR3 holds 15 amino acids, cysteine through phenylalanine. Kept here is only the CDR3 DNA, which spans 45 bases and is read in frame from base 1. Turning to this clonotype: Its antigen is not yet known. No base quality values were provided; no much bigger clone lies one nucleotide off.

Receptors were amplified or captured by RT-PCR. The sample was run on an Illumina HiSeq 2500. In TCRdb, the public reads were trimmed at Q25 with fastp and aligned with MiXCR, with productive beta chains retained. Duplicate CDR3 protein sequences are folded into a single record with the most common DNA and genes. This sample has about 480,000 distinct CDR3 sequences in its table, and roughly 25% of those were observed once. The top ten constitute over 1.5% of the sample. What the authors observed across the whole study: According to the authors, only a limited number of new T cells may be recruited by each seasonal influenza vaccination.

This clonotype was sampled from a man in his forties or fifties who received an inactivated influenza vaccine. Donor details come from another sample of the same person, matched by shared clones. The chain couples TRBV10-3 to TRBJ2-1, with the D gene tentatively TRBD1 or TRBD2, based on 7 matching bases in each. The material sequenced was CD4+ T cells sorted from PBMCs, taken 4 to 6 days after vaccination. Read as DNA, the sequence is TGTGCCACCGCCCTTCAGCAGGGGGGGTCCAATGAGCAGTTCTTC. Its protein reads: CATALQQGGSNEQFF.